This TCR beta chain was found in a study of cytomegalovirus exposure and HLA in healthy donors. Turning to the study itself: Genotyping of 400 or so donors showed that 80% to 90% belonged to the Caucasian-associated ancestry cluster. General observations from the study: Per a later analysis, 15,000 to 20,000 TCR beta sequences showed association with HLA alleles at 0.05 false discovery rate.

The PCR ran on 60 Vbeta and 13 Jbeta primers. Repertoires were generated with immunoSEQ multiplex PCR, while TCRdb's copy carries only in-frame clones and drops some. The sample lists roughly 160,000 clones, 75% to 90% occurring once. It was healthy bone marrow donors who served as donors. In regard to this clone: Its specificity is unknown.

The length of the CDR3 is 16 residues. Germline loops: CDR1 SEHNR, CDR2 FQNEAQ (reference sequence). J was trimmed by 7 bases and V by 4 bases; bases with no gene match: 15. The sequence was obtained from a man younger than 35 in good health and CMV-seropositive. V gene TRBV7-9 combines with J gene TRBJ2-7; TRBD2 aligns across 8 bases. The sequencing input was PBMCs. This chain's CDR3 is CASSSPTSGGGREQYF. The DNA for the CDR3 is TGTGCCAGCAGCTCCCCGACGAGCGGGGGCGGGAGAGAGCAGTACTTC.